This entry is about one T cell receptor (beta chain). What it recognizes is unknown. This sample stems from a study of shared clonotypes between healthy human individuals. The CDR3 loop spans 14 amino acids. Germline CDR1 and CDR2: SGHNT and YYREEE (reference sequence). With 4 bases clipped from V and 8 bases from J, the junction kept 10 bases outside the gene matches. Method: immunoSEQ multiplex PCR; TCRdb's copy keeps in-frame clones and lacks some. The table includes 2,100,000 or so clones, around 95% detected once. Study-level findings and limits: Among several donors, approximately 5% of naive CD4 clonotypes were found in common. A reduction in generation probabilities was seen for non-shared clonotypes relative to those shared by all four donors.

The sequenced sample consisted of naive CD4+ T cells sorted from blood. Specified subset: CD45RA+ positively selected. V gene TRBV5-4 combines with J gene TRBJ1-2; 8 bases line up with TRBD1. This sequence originates from a man aged 18 to 30 in good health. CDR3 bases: TGTGCCAGCAGCCGGCCGGGCAGGGGGCGCGGCTACACCTTC. This sequence encodes CASSRPGRGRGYTF.